A selection of T cell receptor beta chains follows, all from one sample in a study of cytotoxic CD8 clonotypes in ibrutinib-treated CLL. The repertoire was sequenced with immunoSEQ multiplex PCR; TCRdb's copy has only in-frame clones and lacks some. The table includes some 47,000 clones, roughly three fifths detected once. Sequencing used PBMCs, obtained after 24 months of ibrutinib treatment. These receptors were collected from a human donor with chronic lymphocytic leukemia. CDR3s include the opening cysteine and the closing phenylalanine or tryptophan. Fields, in order: V gene, D gene, clone size, J gene, CDR3 DNA, CDR3 protein. A D gene is named only where the DNA matches it firmly. Clone size is given for some rows only: seen once, a few or many times, or a class if the clone is expanded.

V gene: TRBV5-6; D gene: .; clone size: .; J gene: TRBJ1-1; CDR3 DNA: TGTGCCAGCAGCTTCCAGGGTATGAACACTGAAGCTTTCTTT; CDR3 protein: CASSFQGMNTEAFF
V gene: TRBV5-1; D gene: .; clone size: few; J gene: TRBJ2-3; CDR3 DNA: TGCGCCAGCAGCTTGGGATGGGGGAACACAGATACGCAGTATTTT; CDR3 protein: CASSLGWGNTDTQYF
V gene: TRBV4-1; D gene: .; clone size: .; J gene: TRBJ2-1; CDR3 DNA: TGCGCCAGCAGCCAAGAGACAGTCGGCTCCTACAATGAGCAGTTCTTC; CDR3 protein: CASSQETVGSYNEQFF
V gene: TRBV2; D gene: .; clone size: .; J gene: TRBJ1-6; CDR3 DNA: TGTGCCAGCGACGGGGGATCCTATAATTCACCCCTCCACTTT; CDR3 protein: CASDGGSYNSPLHF
V gene: TRBV5-4; D gene: .; clone size: few; J gene: TRBJ2-7; CDR3 DNA: TGTGCCAGCAGCTTGTTCGGGGAACCGAGCTACGAGCAGTACTTC; CDR3 protein: CASSLFGEPSYEQYF
V gene: TRBV7-6; D gene: .; clone size: once; J gene: TRBJ1-2; CDR3 DNA: TGTGCCAGCAGCTTAGTGGAGGGGGGGGATGGCTACACCTTC; CDR3 protein: CASSLVEGGDGYTF
V gene: TRBV7-7; D gene: .; clone size: many; J gene: TRBJ2-5; CDR3 DNA: TGTGCTAGCAGCCCCGGGAATCGGGAGACCCAGTACTTC; CDR3 protein: CASSPGNRETQYF
V gene: TRBV7-7; D gene: .; clone size: .; J gene: TRBJ2-5; CDR3 DNA: TGTGCCAGCAGCTTAGCGGGCCGGCAGGAGACCCAGTACTTC; CDR3 protein: CASSLAGRQETQYF
V gene: TRBV12-5; D gene: TRBD2; clone size: .; J gene: TRBJ2-3; CDR3 DNA: TGTGCTAGTGGTTTTAGCGGGGGCACAAAACGGGATACGCAGTATTTT; CDR3 protein: CASGFSGGTKRDTQYF
V gene: TRBV6-5; D gene: .; clone size: .; J gene: TRBJ1-5; CDR3 DNA: TGTGCCAGCAGCCCTCAAAGCAATCAGCCCCAGCATTTT; CDR3 protein: CASSPQSNQPQHF
V gene: TRBV5-1; D gene: .; clone size: .; J gene: TRBJ2-7; CDR3 DNA: TGCGCCAGCAGCTTCGACTCCGAATACGAGCAGTACTTC; CDR3 protein: CASSFDSEYEQYF
V gene: TRBV6-1; D gene: .; clone size: .; J gene: TRBJ2-5; CDR3 DNA: TGTGCCAGCAGTGACGTGGTCGGGACCCAGTACTTC; CDR3 protein: CASSDVVGTQYF
V gene: TRBV5-1; D gene: .; clone size: .; J gene: TRBJ2-1; CDR3 DNA: TGCGCCAGCAGCTTGTCCGGGTCTGGCTCCTACAATGAGCAGTTCTTC; CDR3 protein: CASSLSGSGSYNEQFF
V gene: TRBV5-1; D gene: .; clone size: many; J gene: TRBJ2-5; CDR3 DNA: TGCGCCAGCAGCTTGGGGACTCAACAATCGGAGACCCAGTACTTC; CDR3 protein: CASSLGTQQSETQYF
V gene: TRBV5-1; D gene: .; clone size: few; J gene: TRBJ1-5; CDR3 DNA: TGCGCCAGCAGCTTGGCCAGTGCAGAGGGTCAGCCCCAGCATTTT; CDR3 protein: CASSLASAEGQPQHF
V gene: TRBV7-9; D gene: TRBD1; clone size: few; J gene: TRBJ2-7; CDR3 DNA: TGTGCCAGCAGCTTACTGGGACAGGGGGCTCAAAGGGCCTACGAGCAGTACTTC; CDR3 protein: CASSLLGQGAQRAYEQYF
V gene: TRBV6-1; D gene: .; clone size: .; J gene: TRBJ1-6; CDR3 DNA: TGTGCCAGCCGAGGCGGGAATTCACCCCTCCACTTT; CDR3 protein: CASRGGNSPLHF
V gene: TRBV2; D gene: .; clone size: .; J gene: TRBJ1-6; CDR3 DNA: TGTGCCAGCAGTGAAGCAGAGGAATCACCCCTCCACTTT; CDR3 protein: CASSEAEESPLHF
V gene: TRBV4-1; D gene: .; clone size: .; J gene: TRBJ2-7; CDR3 DNA: TGCGCCAGCAGCCTCCGGGACCAACCCAACTACGAGCAGTACTTC; CDR3 protein: CASSLRDQPNYEQYF
V gene: TRBV6-5; D gene: TRBD1; clone size: .; J gene: TRBJ2-3; CDR3 DNA: TGTGCCAGCAGTTACTCGCGGGACAGGACAGATACGCAGTATTTT; CDR3 protein: CASSYSRDRTDTQYF